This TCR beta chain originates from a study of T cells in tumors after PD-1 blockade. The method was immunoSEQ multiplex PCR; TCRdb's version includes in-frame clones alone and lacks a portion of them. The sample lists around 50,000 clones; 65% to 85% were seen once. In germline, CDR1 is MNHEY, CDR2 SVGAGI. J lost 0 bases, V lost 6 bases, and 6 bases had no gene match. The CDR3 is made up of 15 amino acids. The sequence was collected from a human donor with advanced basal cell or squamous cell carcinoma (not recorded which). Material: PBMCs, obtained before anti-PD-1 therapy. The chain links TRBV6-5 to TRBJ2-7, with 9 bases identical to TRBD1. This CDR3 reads CASSRGTGSSYEQYF. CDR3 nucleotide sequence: TGTGCCAGCAGCCGCGGGACAGGGAGCTCCTACGAGCAGTACTTC.